This T cell receptor beta chain was retrieved from a study of patients and donors after allogeneic stem cell transplantation. TCRdb re-derived calls from the RT-PCR reads in MiXCR, one entry per CDR3 protein. The sample carries some 960,000 distinct CDR3 sequences, around 17% recorded once. The CDR3 totals 15 residues. Per germline, CDR1 SGDLS and CDR2 YYNGEE. The ends were cut back, 0 bases at V and 1 base at J, with 7 bases in the middle. This clonotype was observed a few times. The receptor was derived from a human donor who was either an allogeneic HSCT recipient or a stem cell or donor lymphocyte infusion donor (not recorded which). It is not recorded whose cells these are; they may come from a transplant donor. Material for sequencing was blood, either unsorted or a sorted T cell fraction (not recorded which). The rearrangement uses TRBV9 and TRBJ2-2, with TRBD2 as a possible D gene (5 bases). CDR3 bases: TGTGCCAGCAGCGTAGAGGCGGGGAACACCGGGGAGCTGTTTTTT. Amino acids: CASSVEAGNTGELFF.